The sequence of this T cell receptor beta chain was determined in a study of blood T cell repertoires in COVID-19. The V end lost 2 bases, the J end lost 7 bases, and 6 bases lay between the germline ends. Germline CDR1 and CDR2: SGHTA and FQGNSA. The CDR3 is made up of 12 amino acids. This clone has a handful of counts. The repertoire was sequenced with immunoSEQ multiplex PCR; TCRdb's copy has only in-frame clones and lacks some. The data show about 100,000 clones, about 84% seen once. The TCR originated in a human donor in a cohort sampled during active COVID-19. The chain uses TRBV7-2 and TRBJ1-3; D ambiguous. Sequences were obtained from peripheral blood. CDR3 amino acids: CASSLMANTIYF. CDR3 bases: TGTGCCAGCAGCTTAATGGCCAACACCATATATTTT.